This TCR beta chain was recorded in a study of T-cell memory formation after mild COVID-19. Using constant-segment primers, 5'RACE produced TCR alpha and TCR beta cDNA libraries carrying sample barcodes and UMIs. Using its own MiXCR run on the 5' RACE reads, TCRdb lists one record per CDR3 protein. This table holds approximately 410,000 distinct CDR3 sequences, about 25% found once. About this clonotype: Its antigen is still unknown.

There are 16 residues in the CDR3. V lost 4 bases, J lost 3 bases, and 10 bases stayed unmatched. The germline gives CDR1 SEHNR, CDR2 FQNEAQ (reference sequence). Study-level findings and limits: The CD4+ clones that contracted clustered mainly within CM and EM, and the CD8+ clones concentrated in EMRA.

Specimen: PBMCs or a T cell subset sorted from them (not recorded which). V gene TRBV7-9 combines with J gene TRBJ1-1, with 8 bases that match TRBD1. This clonotype was obtained from an adult woman who had mild COVID-19 (a few samples of this study predate the infection). Cell type and time point are not known. In nucleotides, the CDR3 is TGTGCCAGCAGCTATACGTCTCAGGGGGCGGACACTGAAGCTTTCTTT. As protein: CASSYTSQGADTEAFF.